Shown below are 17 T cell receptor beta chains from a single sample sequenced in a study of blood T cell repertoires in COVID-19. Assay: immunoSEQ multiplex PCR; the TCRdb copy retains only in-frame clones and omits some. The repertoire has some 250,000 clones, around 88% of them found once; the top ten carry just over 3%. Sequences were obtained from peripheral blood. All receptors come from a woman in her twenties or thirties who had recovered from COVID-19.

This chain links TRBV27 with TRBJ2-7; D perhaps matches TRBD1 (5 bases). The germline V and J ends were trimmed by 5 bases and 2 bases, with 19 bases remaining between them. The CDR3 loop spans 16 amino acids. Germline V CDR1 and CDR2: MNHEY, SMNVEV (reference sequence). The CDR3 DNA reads TGTGCCAGCAGTAACTACCAGGGCTTGAGAACCTACGAGCAGTACTTC. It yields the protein CASSNYQGLRTYEQYF.

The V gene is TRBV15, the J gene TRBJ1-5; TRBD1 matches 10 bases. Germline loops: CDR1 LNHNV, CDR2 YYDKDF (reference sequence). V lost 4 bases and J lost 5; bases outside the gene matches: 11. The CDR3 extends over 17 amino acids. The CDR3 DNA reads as TGTGCCACCAGCACCGCGGGACAGGGGTCCCTTCATCAGCCCCAGCATTTT. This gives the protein CATSTAGQGSLHQPQHF.

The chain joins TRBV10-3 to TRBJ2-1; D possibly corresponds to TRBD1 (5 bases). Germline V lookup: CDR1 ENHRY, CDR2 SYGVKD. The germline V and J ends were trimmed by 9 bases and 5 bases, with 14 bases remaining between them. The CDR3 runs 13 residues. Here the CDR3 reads CAIGPLGDNEQFF. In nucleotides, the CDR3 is TGTGCCATAGGACCCCTAGGGGACAATGAGCAGTTCTTC.

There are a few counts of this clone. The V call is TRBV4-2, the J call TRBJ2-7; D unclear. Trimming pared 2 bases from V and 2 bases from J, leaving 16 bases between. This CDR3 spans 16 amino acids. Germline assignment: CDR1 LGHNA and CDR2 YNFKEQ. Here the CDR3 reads CASSQLGARRTYEQYF. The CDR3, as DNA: TGTGCCAGCAGCCAATTGGGTGCCAGGCGAACCTACGAGCAGTACTTC.

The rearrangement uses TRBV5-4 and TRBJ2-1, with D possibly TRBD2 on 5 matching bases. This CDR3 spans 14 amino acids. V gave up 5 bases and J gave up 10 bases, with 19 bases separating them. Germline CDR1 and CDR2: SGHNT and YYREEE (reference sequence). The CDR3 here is CASRLSEGLGEQFF. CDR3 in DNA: TGTGCCAGCAGGCTTAGCGAAGGGTTGGGGGAGCAGTTCTTC.

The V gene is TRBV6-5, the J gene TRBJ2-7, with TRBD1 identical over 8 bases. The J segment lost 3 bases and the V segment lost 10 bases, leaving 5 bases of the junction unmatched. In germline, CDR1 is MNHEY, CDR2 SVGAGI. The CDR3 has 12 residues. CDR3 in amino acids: CATRTGNYEQYF. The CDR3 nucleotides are TGTGCCACTCGGACAGGGAACTACGAGCAGTACTTC.

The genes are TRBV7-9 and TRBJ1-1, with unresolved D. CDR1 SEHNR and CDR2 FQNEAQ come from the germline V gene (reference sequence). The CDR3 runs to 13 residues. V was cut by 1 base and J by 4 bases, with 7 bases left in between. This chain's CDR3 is CASSLVEGTEAFF. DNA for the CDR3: TGTGCCAGCAGCTTAGTGGAGGGCACTGAAGCTTTCTTT.

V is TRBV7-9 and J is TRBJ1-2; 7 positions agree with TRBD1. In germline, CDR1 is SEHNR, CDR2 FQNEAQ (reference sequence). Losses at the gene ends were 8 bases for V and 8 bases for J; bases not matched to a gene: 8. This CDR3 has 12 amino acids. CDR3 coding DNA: TGTGCCAGCGGAGGGGGCGCTGACGGCTACACCTTC. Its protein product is CASGGGADGYTF.

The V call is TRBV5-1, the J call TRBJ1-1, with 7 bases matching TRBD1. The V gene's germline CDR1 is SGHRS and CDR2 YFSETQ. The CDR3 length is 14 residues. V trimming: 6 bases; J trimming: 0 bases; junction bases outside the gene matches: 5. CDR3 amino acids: CASTSGQLNTEAFF. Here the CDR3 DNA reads TGCGCCAGCACCTCGGGACAGTTGAACACTGAAGCTTTCTTT.

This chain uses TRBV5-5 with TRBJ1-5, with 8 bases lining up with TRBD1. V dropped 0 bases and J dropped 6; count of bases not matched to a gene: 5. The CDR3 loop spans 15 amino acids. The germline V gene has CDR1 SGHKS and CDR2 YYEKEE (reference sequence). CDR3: CASSLDGQGTQPQHF. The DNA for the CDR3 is TGTGCCAGCAGCTTGGATGGACAGGGTACTCAGCCCCAGCATTTT.

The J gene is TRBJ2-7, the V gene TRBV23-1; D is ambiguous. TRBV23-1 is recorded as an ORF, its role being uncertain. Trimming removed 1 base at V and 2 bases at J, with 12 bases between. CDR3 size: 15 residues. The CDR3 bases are TGCGCCAGCAGTCAATTCGGCGGTCTAACCTACGAGCAGTACTTC. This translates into CASSQFGGLTYEQYF.

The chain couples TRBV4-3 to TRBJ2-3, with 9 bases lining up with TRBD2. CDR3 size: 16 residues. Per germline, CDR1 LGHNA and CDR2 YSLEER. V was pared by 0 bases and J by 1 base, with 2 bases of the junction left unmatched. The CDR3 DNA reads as TGCGCCAGCAGCCAAGAATCTAGCGGGGGCACAGATACGCAGTATTTT. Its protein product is CASSQESSGGTDTQYF.

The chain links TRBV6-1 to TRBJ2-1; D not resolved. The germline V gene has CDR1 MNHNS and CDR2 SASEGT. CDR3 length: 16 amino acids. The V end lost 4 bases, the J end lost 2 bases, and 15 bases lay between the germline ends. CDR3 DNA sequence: TGTGCCAGCAGTGCCGCGTCGACAAGGACCTACAATGAGCAGTTCTTC. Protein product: CASSAASTRTYNEQFF.

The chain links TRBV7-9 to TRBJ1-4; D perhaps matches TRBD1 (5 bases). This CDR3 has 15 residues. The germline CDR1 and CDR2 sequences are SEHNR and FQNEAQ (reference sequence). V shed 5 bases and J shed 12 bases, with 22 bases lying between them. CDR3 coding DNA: TGTGCCAGCAGCCGTTCGGGCGGGGGTCTACGGGAACTGTTTTTT. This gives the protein CASSRSGGGLRELFF.

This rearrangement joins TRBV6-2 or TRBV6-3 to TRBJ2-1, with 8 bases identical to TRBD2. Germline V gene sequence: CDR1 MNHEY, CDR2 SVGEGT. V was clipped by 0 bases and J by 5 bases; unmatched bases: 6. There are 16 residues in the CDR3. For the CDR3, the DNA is TGTGCCAGCAGTTACTCGGTGGCGGGGGGAAACAATGAGCAGTTCTTC. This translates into CASSYSVAGGNNEQFF.

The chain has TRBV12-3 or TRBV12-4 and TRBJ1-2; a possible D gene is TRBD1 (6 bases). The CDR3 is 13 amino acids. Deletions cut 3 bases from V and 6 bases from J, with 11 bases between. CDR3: CASSFSGGHGYTF. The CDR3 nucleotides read TGTGCCAGCAGTTTTTCTGGGGGCCATGGCTACACCTTC.

The CDR3 DNA reads TGTGCCAGCAGCCATGGGACAGGCCGTTTCTCTGGGGCCAACGTCCTGACTTTC. Its translation is CASSHGTGRFSGANVLTF. The chain links TRBV5-4 to TRBJ2-6; 8 bases fit TRBD1. CDR1 is SGHNT, CDR2 YYREEE, per germline (reference sequence). The CDR3 contains 18 residues. With V trimmed by 4 bases and J by 0 bases, 9 bases remained unmatched.